The text below deals with one TCR beta chain. The V gene's germline CDR1 is MNHEY and CDR2 SMNVEV (reference sequence). The CDR3 contains 15 residues. V gave up 1 base and J gave up 8 bases; unmatched junction bases: 4. These data are taken from a study of blood T cell repertoires in COVID-19. Background on the study: T cells, B-cell-depleted T cells, or PBMCs supplied cDNA or gDNA.

Clones were sequenced by immunoSEQ multiplex PCR, and TCRdb holds only the in-frame ones, with some missing. The sample records some 400,000 clones, about 80% being singletons. The sample consisted of peripheral blood. V gene TRBV27 combines with J gene TRBJ1-4; 10 nucleotides match TRBD1. The clonotype originates from a human donor with acute or convalescent COVID-19. The donor label of this sample is uncertain. The CDR3 loop is CASSLYTDRGEKLFF. The DNA for the CDR3 is TGTGCCAGCAGTTTATATACGGACAGGGGGGAAAAACTGTTTTTT.